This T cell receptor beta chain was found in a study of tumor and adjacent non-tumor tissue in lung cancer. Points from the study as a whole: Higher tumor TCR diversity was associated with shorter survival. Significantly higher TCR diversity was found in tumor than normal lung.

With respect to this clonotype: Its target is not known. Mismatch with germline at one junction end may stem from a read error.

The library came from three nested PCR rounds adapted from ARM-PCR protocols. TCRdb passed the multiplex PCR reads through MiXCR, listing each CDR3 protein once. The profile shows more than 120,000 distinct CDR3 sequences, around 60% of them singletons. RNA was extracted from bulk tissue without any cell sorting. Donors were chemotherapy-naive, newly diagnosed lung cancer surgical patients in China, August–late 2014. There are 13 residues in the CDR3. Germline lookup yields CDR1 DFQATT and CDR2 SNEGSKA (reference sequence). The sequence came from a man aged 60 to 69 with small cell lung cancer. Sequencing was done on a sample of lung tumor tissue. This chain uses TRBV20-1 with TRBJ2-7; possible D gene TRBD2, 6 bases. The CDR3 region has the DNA TGCAGTGCGTATAGCGGTACTTCCTATGAGCAGTACTTC. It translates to CSAYSGTSYEQYF.